This TCR beta chain was sequenced in a study of cytomegalovirus exposure and HLA in healthy donors. Study conclusions and caveats: A few of the chains that were CMV-associated were confirmed in vitro to be specific for CMV antigens.

Repertoires were generated with immunoSEQ multiplex PCR, while TCRdb's copy carries only in-frame clones and drops some. The sample has about 190,000 clones, roughly 86% seen once; the top ten hold about 1.6%. From the 120-subject validation cohort, which was separate from the approximately 700-subject first cohort, the donors were drawn. As concerns this clone: Its antigen is unidentified.

From germline, CDR1 is SEHNR and CDR2 FQNEAQ (reference sequence). V trimming: 0 bases; J trimming: 5 bases; junction bases outside the gene matches: 5. The length of the CDR3 is 16 residues. V is TRBV7-9 and J is TRBJ2-3; TRBD1 matches 10 bases. The TCR originated in a woman between 18 and 29 years old in good health and CMV-seronegative. Input material: PBMCs. Here the CDR3 reads CASSLAGTGVGDTQYF. In DNA form, the CDR3 reads TGTGCCAGCAGCTTAGCCGGGACAGGGGTTGGAGATACGCAGTATTTT.